This T cell receptor (beta chain) appears in the sequencing data of a study of blood T cell repertoires in COVID-19. The method was immunoSEQ multiplex PCR; TCRdb's version includes in-frame clones alone and lacks a portion of them. The sample lists 200,000 to 250,000 clones, roughly 90% seen once, with roughly 2.7% in the top ten. This CDR3 is 12 amino acids long. Germline assignment: CDR1 ENHRY and CDR2 SYGVKD. With 10 bases removed from V and 7 bases from J, the gap between germline ends came to 13 bases. This clonotype was obtained from a woman aged 25 to 45 who had recovered from COVID-19. What was sequenced was PBMCs or T cells enriched from blood (not recorded which). The V and J genes are TRBV10-3 and TRBJ2-2, with D hard to call. The CDR3 protein is CATRSHYGELFF. The CDR3 DNA sequence: TGTGCCACCCGGTCCCATTACGGGGAGCTGTTTTTT.